The 10 T cell receptor beta chains below were found in one sample sequenced in a study of T cell responses to AZD1222 COVID-19 vaccine. Generated by immunoSEQ multiplex PCR, the TCRdb table keeps only in-frame clones and is missing some. The data show 200,000 or so clones, 90% to 95% seen once. This specimen was peripheral blood, taken on day 0 of AZD1222 vaccination. These receptors were taken from an adult in good health.

The rearrangement links TRBV6-5 to TRBJ1-1, with TRBD1 matching over 9 bases. Per the germline V gene, CDR1 is MNHEY and CDR2 is SVGAGI. The V segment lost 2 bases and the J segment 1 base; nucleotides outside the gene matches: 5. This CDR3 has 16 amino acids. DNA of the CDR3: TGTGCCAGCAGTTACAGGGGGACAGGGACGAACACTGAAGCTTTCTTT. It yields the protein CASSYRGTGTNTEAFF.

This sequence joins TRBV3-1 (or the pseudogene TRBV3-2) and TRBJ1-1; 10 nucleotides align to TRBD1. The CDR3 is 16 residues long. J lost 3 bases, V lost 0 bases, and 4 bases had no gene match. Germline assignment: CDR1 LGHDT and CDR2 YNNKEL (reference sequence). The CDR3 DNA reads as TGTGCCAGCAGCCAAGATGACAGGGGGCTTCACACTGAAGCTTTCTTT. Translated: CASSQDDRGLHTEAFF.

The gene calls are TRBV2 and TRBJ2-7, with D perhaps given as TRBD1 or TRBD2 (6 bases each). Looked up from germline, CDR1 is SNHLY and CDR2 is FYNNEI. There are 13 residues in the CDR3. V lost 1 base and J lost 12, with 16 bases in between. Written as DNA, the CDR3 is TGTGCCAGCAGTGAAGGAGGGGGAGGTCACCTGTACTTC. Protein product: CASSEGGGGHLYF.

The V gene is TRBV5-6, the J gene TRBJ2-7; D is perhaps TRBD1 (6 bases). V lost 3 bases and J 5 bases, leaving 18 bases between the germline ends. CDR1 SGHDT and CDR2 YYEEEE come from the germline V gene. The CDR3 totals 15 residues. CDR3 DNA sequence: TGTGCCAGCAGCTGGACAGTGTTTGGGGTGAACGAGCAGTACTTC. Residues: CASSWTVFGVNEQYF.

In its sample, this clone was seen once. The J gene is TRBJ1-5, the V gene TRBV28, with TRBD1 matching over 7 bases. Germline CDR1 reads MDHEN; CDR2 reads SYDVKM. The trim removed 7 bases at V and 4 bases at J, leaving 10 bases unmatched. There are 15 residues in the CDR3. The chain's CDR3 is CASTPTQGGNQPQHF. CDR3 DNA sequence: TGTGCCAGCACTCCAACGCAGGGGGGGAATCAGCCCCAGCATTTT.

The V and J genes are TRBV7-2 and TRBJ1-5, with D perhaps TRBD1 (6 bases). There are 15 residues in the CDR3. V lost 3 bases and J 0 bases, leaving 9 bases between the germline ends. Germline V gives CDR1 SGHTA, CDR2 FQGNSA. CDR3 sequence (DNA): TGTGCCAGCAGCTTGGCAGGGGATAGCAATCAGCCCCAGCATTTT. Amino acids: CASSLAGDSNQPQHF.

The J gene is TRBJ2-7, the V gene TRBV7-9, with D unresolved. CDR1 and CDR2 from the germline V gene are SEHNR and FQNEAQ (reference sequence). Between the trimmed V and J ends, which lost 4 bases and 1 base, there was a span of 8 bases. This CDR3 is built from 13 residues. The CDR3 protein is CASSSPVSYEQYF. CDR3 coding DNA: TGTGCCAGCAGCTCCCCGGTATCCTACGAGCAGTACTTC.

This chain links TRBV5-1 with TRBJ1-5; tentative D call: TRBD1 (5 bases). The V and J ends lost 0 bases and 3 bases respectively, with 10 bases between them. The germline V gene encodes CDR1 SGHRS and CDR2 YFSETQ. The CDR3 is made up of 15 amino acids. CDR3 protein: CASSLEGAINQPQHF. The CDR3, as DNA: TGCGCCAGCAGCTTGGAAGGGGCTATCAATCAGCCCCAGCATTTT.

The chain carries TRBV28 and TRBJ2-2; the D gene is possibly TRBD2 (6 bases). Trimming stripped 5 bases from V and 5 bases from J, with 12 bases between. Germline assignment: CDR1 MDHEN and CDR2 SYDVKM. The CDR3 runs 14 residues. CDR3 DNA sequence: TGTGCCAGCAGTGCCGGAGGGAGGACCGGGGAGCTGTTTTTT. Translation gives CASSAGGRTGELFF.

The rearrangement uses TRBV5-6 and TRBJ1-4; the D is unclear. The germline V gene has CDR1 SGHDT and CDR2 YYEEEE. V lost 0 bases and J lost 10, with 7 bases in between. The CDR3 runs 12 residues. CDR3 sequence reads: CASSLAHGKLFF. The CDR3 DNA follows: TGTGCCAGCAGCTTGGCCCATGGAAAACTGTTTTTT.